This is a list of T cell receptor beta chains from one sample in a study of lymphopenia after photon versus proton radiotherapy. Assay: immunoSEQ multiplex PCR; the TCRdb copy retains only in-frame clones and omits some. The table shows 55,000 to 70,000 clones, with around 90% occurring only once. The source material was peripheral blood, sampled from a patient treated with photon-based radiotherapy. These receptors all stem from a woman in her seventies with pancreatic cancer. Each CDR3 is given with its conserved first and last residue. D genes are given only for firm matches.

v_call	d_call	j_call	cdr3_length	cdr3_aa
TRBV27	TRBD1	TRBJ1-1	15	CASRLRDRGATEAFF
TRBV25-1	.	TRBJ1-4	15	CASTGYSRGYEKLFF
TRBV7-2	.	TRBJ2-5	14	CASSPLGDQETQYF
TRBV18	TRBD1	TRBJ1-5	15	CASSPRTGEDQPQHF
TRBV28	.	TRBJ2-6	16	CASSLNRNRGANVLTF
TRBV28	TRBD1	TRBJ1-2	13	CASRTTGSYGYTF
TRBV20-1	.	TRBJ2-1	9	CSRGNEQFF
TRBV18	.	TRBJ2-1	11	CASSPLDEQFF
TRBV7-2	.	TRBJ1-5	15	CASSQAWGSNQPQHF
TRBV15	TRBD1	TRBJ2-6	16	CATSRDRGPGANVLTF
TRBV6-5	TRBD1	TRBJ1-2	15	CASSYVGGNYYGYTF
TRBV25-1	.	TRBJ1-5	13	CASSESGAQPQHF
TRBV10-3	.	TRBJ2-7	15	CAIMFGPGASYEQYF